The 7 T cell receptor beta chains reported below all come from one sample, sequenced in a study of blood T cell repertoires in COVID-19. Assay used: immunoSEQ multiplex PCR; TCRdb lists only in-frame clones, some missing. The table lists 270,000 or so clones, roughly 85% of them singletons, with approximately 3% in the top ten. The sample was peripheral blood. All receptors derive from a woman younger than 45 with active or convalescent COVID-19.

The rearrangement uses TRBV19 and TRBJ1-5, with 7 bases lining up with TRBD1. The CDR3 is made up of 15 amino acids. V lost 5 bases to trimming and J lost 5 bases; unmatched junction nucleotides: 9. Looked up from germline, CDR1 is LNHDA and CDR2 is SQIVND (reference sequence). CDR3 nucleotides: TGTGCCAGTAGTCTGGTGACAGGGAAGGATCAGCCCCAGCATTTT. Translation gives CASSLVTGKDQPQHF.

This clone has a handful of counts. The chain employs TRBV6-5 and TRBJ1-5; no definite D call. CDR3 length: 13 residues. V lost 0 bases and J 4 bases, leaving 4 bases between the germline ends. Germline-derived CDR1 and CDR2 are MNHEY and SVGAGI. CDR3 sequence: CASSYSPNQPQHF. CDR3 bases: TGTGCCAGCAGTTACTCCCCTAATCAGCCCCAGCATTTT.

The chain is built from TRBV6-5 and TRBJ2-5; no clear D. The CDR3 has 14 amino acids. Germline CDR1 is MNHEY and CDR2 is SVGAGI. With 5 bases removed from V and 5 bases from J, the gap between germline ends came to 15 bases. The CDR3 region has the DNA TGTGCCAGCAGTAACCGCGGCCCATCGGAGACCCAGTACTTC. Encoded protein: CASSNRGPSETQYF.

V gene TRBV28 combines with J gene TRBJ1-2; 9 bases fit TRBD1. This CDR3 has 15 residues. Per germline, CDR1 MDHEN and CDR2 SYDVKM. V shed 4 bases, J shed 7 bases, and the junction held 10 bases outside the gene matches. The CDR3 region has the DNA TGTGCCAGCAGTTCACCTCCGGGACAGGGAGGTGGCTACACCTTC. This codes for CASSSPPGQGGGYTF.

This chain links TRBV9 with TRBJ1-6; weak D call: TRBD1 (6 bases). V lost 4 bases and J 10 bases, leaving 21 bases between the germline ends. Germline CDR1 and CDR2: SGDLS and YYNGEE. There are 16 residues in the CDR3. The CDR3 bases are TGTGCCAGCAGCCCAACGCAGGGGTTAGGAGGATCACCCCTCCACTTT. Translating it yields CASSPTQGLGGSPLHF.

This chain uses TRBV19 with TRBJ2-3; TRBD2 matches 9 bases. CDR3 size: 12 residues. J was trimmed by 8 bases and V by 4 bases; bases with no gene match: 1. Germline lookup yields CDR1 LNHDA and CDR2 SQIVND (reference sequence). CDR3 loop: CASSTGLATQYF. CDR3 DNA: TGTGCCAGTAGTACGGGACTAGCTACGCAGTATTTT.

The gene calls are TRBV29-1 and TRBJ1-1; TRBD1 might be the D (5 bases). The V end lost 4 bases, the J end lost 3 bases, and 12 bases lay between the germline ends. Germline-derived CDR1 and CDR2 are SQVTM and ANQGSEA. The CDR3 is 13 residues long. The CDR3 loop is CSVGAGEDTEAFF. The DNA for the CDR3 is TGCAGCGTTGGTGCGGGGGAGGACACTGAAGCTTTCTTT.